This T cell receptor beta chain came from a study of CD8 T cells in Susac syndrome. Trimming removed 7 bases at V and 6 bases at J, with 12 bases between. Germline loops: CDR1 SNHLY, CDR2 FYNNEI. The length of the CDR3 is 13 residues. Random hexamers were used to reverse transcribe about 0.5 to 1 ug of RNA. MiXCR, run by TCRdb on the immunoSEQ multiplex PCR reads, gives a single entry per CDR3 protein. The repertoire holds about 180,000 distinct CDR3 sequences, with about 94% as singletons. The sequence came from a human donor with Susac syndrome. The sample consisted of CD4+ T cells from PBMCs. The chain is built from TRBV2 and TRBJ2-2; D is perhaps TRBD2 (6 bases). DNA for the CDR3: TGTGCCAGCACCGAGCGGGTCCCCGGGGAGCTGTTTTTT. It codes for CASTERVPGELFF.